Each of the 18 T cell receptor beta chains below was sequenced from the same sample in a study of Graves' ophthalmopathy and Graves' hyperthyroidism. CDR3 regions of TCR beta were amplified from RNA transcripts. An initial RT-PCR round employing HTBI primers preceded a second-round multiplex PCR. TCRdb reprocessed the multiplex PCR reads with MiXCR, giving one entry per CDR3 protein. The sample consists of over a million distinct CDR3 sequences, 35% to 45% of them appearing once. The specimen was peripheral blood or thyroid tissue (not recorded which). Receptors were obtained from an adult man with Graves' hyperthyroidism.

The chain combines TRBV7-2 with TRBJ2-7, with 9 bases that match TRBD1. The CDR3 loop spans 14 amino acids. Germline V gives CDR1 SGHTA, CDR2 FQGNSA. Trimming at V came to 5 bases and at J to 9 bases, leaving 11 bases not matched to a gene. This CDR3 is CASSLGTGLSRQYF. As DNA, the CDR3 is TGTGCCAGCAGCCTAGGGACAGGGCTCTCTAGGCAGTACTTC.

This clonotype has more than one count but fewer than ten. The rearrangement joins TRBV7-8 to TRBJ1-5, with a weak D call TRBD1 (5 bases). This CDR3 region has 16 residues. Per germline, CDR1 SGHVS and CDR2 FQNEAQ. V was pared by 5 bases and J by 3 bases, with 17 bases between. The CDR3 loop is CASSPRADINNQPQHF. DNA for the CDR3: TGTGCCAGCAGCCCGAGAGCGGACATAAACAATCAGCCCCAGCATTTT. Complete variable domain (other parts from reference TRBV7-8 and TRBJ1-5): GAGVSQSPRYKVAKRGQDVALRCDPISGHVSLFWYQQALGQGPEFLTYFQNEAQLDKSGLPSDRFFAERPEGSVSTLKIQRTQQEDSAVYLCASSPRADINNQPQHFGDGTRLSIL.

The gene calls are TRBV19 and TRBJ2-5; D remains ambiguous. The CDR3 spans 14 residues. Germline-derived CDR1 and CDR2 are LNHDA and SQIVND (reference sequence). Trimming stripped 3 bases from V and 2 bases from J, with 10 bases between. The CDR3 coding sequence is TGTGCCAGTAGTATGATTCCGGATCAAGAGACCCAGTACTTC. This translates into CASSMIPDQETQYF.

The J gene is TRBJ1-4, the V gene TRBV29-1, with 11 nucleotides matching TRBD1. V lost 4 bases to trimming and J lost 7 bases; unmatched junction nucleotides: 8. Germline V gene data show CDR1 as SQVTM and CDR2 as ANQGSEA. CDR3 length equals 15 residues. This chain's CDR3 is CSVGGGQGAFEKLFF. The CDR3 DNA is TGCAGCGTTGGAGGAGGACAGGGGGCCTTTGAAAAACTGTTTTTT. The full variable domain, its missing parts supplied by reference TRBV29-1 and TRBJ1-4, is SAVISQKPSRDICQRGTSLTIQCQVDSQVTMMFWYRQQPGQSLTLIATANQGSEATYESGFVIDKFPISRPNLTFSTLTVSNMSPEDSSIYLCSVGGGQGAFEKLFFGSGTQLSVL.

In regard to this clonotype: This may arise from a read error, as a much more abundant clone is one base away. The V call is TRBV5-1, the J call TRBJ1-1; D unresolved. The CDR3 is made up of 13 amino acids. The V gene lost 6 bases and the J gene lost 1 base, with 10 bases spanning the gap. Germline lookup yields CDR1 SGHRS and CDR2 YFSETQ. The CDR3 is CASKEAENTEAFF. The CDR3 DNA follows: TGCGCCAGCAAAGAGGCGGAGAACACTGAAGCTTTCTTT.

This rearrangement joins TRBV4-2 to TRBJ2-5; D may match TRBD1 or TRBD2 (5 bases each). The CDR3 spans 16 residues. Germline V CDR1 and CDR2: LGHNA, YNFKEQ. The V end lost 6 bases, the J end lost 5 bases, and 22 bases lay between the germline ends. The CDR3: CASSVGGRGVVETQYF. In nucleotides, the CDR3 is TGTGCCAGCAGTGTTGGGGGTCGAGGCGTCGTTGAGACCCAGTACTTC.

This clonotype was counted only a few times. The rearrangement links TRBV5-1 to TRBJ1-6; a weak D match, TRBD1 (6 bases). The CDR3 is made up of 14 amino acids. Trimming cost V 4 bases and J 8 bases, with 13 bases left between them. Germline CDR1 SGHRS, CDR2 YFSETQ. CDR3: CASSMDRQDSPLHF. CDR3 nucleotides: TGCGCCAGCAGCATGGACAGACAAGATTCACCCCTCCACTTT.

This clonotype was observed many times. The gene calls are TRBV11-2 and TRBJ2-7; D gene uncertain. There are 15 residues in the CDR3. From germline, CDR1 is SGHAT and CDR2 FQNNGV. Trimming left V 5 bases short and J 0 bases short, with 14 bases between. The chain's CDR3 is CASSPRTESSYEQYF. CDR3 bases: TGTGCCAGCAGCCCCCGGACGGAAAGCTCCTACGAGCAGTACTTC.

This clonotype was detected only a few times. The CDR3 loop reads CSVAGGSSGANVLTF. CDR3 DNA: TGCAGCGTTGCAGGGGGTTCCTCTGGGGCCAACGTCCTGACTTTC. The rearrangement joins TRBV29-1 to TRBJ2-6; TRBD1 agrees at 7 bases. This CDR3 region has 15 residues. V lost 4 bases to trimming and J lost 0 bases; unmatched junction nucleotides: 3. Germline CDR1 and CDR2: SQVTM and ANQGSEA.

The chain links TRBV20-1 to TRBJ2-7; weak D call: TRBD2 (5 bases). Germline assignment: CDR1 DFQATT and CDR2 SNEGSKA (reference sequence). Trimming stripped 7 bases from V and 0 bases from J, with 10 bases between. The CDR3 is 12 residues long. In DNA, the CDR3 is TGCAGTGGAAGGCGGGCCTCCTACGAGCAGTACTTC. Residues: CSGRRASYEQYF.

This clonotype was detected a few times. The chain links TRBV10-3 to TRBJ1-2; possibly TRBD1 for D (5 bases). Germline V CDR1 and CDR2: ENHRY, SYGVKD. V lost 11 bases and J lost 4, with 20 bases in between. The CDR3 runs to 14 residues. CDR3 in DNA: TGTGCCGTCAAGAGGAGTGGGGCTATCTATGGCTACACCTTC. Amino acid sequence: CAVKRSGAIYGYTF.

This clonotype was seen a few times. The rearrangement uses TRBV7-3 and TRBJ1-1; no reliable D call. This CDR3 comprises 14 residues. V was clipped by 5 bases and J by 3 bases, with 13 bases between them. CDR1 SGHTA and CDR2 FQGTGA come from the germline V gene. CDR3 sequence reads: CASSPGGRYTEAFF. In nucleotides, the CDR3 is TGTGCCAGCAGCCCCGGAGGCCGATACACTGAAGCTTTCTTT.

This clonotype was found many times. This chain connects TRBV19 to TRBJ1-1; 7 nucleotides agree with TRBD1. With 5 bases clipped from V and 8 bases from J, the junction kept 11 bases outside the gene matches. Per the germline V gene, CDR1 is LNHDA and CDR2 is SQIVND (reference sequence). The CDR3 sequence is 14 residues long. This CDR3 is CASSEGAPAQEAFF. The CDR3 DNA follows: TGTGCCAGTAGTGAGGGGGCTCCCGCACAGGAAGCTTTCTTT.

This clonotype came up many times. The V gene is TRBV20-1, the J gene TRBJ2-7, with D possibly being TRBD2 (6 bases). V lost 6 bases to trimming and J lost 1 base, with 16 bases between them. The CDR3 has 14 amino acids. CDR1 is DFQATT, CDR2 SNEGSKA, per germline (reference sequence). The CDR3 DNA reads TGCAGTGCCACGGACACCAGCGGGTCCTACGAGCAGTACTTC. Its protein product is CSATDTSGSYEQYF.

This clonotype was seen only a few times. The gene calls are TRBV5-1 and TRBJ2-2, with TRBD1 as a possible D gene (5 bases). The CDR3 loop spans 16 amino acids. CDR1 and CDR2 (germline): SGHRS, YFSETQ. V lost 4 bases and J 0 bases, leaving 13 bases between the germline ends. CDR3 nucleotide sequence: TGCGCCAGCAGCATGGATGGACAAGCGAACACCGGGGAGCTGTTTTTT. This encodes CASSMDGQANTGELFF.

The CDR3 nucleotides read TGTGCCAGCAGCCAAACGTTAAGGTACGAGCAGTACTTC. It yields the protein CASSQTLRYEQYF. The J gene is TRBJ2-7, the V gene TRBV6-1; no clear D. The CDR3 sequence is 13 residues long. With 6 bases removed from V and 4 bases from J, the gap between germline ends came to 13 bases. The germline gives CDR1 MNHNS, CDR2 SASEGT.

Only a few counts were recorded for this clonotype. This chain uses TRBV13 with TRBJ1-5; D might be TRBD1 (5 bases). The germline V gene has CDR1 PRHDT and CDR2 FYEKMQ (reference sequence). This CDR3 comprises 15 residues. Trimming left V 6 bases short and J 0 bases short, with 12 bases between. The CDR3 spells CASRARQYSNQPQHF. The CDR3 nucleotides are TGTGCCAGCAGGGCCCGACAGTATAGCAATCAGCCCCAGCATTTT.

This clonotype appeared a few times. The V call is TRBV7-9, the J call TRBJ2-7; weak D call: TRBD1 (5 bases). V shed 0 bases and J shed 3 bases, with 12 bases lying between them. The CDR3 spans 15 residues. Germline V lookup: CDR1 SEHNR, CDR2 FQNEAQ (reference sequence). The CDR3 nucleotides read TGTGCCAGCAGCTTAGCGAATGTTGACAGCTACGAGCAGTACTTC. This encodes CASSLANVDSYEQYF.